One and the same sample provided the 11 T cell receptor beta chains below, sequenced in a study of blood T cell repertoires in COVID-19. Assay: immunoSEQ multiplex PCR; the TCRdb copy retains only in-frame clones and omits some. Of around 460,000 clones detected, about 87% appear once; the ten largest clones hold roughly 0.76%. The sequencing input was peripheral blood. The receptor source for this set is a man between 18 and 29 years old with COVID-19, enrolled during active disease.

The V call is TRBV29-1, the J call TRBJ2-1; D is perhaps TRBD2 (6 bases). Trimming removed 7 bases at V and 4 bases at J, with 8 bases between. CDR1 is SQVTM, CDR2 ANQGSEA, per germline. The CDR3 runs 11 residues. CDR3 loop: CSGRVYNEQFF. CDR3 nucleotide sequence: TGCAGCGGGAGGGTATACAATGAGCAGTTCTTC.

The rearrangement joins TRBV5-4 to TRBJ2-3, with 14 bases identical to TRBD2. This CDR3 comprises 19 residues. CDR1 SGHNT and CDR2 YYREEE come from the germline V gene (reference sequence). V was pared by 1 base and J by 7 bases, with 14 bases of the junction left unmatched. This CDR3 reads CASSLYGTSGGPTRNTQYF. For the CDR3, the DNA is TGTGCCAGCAGCTTGTATGGGACTAGCGGGGGCCCTACCCGAAATACGCAGTATTTT.

The genes are TRBV20-1 and TRBJ2-1; possible D gene TRBD2, 6 bases. Trimming shortened V by 3 bases and J by 7 bases, and 13 bases separated the two germline ends. The CDR3 extends over 13 amino acids. Germline V CDR1 and CDR2: DFQATT, SNEGSKA (reference sequence). The CDR3: CSASRRVLNEQFF. The CDR3 nucleotides are TGCAGTGCTAGTCGGAGGGTGCTGAATGAGCAGTTCTTC.

This chain uses TRBV19 with TRBJ1-2, with 9 bases identical to TRBD1. Germline V gene lookup returns CDR1 LNHDA and CDR2 SQIVND (reference sequence). V lost 5 bases and J lost 2; bases outside the gene matches: 3. The CDR3 extends over 14 amino acids. Here the CDR3 DNA reads TGTGCCAGTAGTTTCGGACAGGGGAACTATGGCTACACCTTC. This translates into CASSFGQGNYGYTF.

This clone appeared a single time. CDR3 DNA: TGTGCCAGCAGCCCCGGGGGAGGGAGGGCGAACACCGGGGAGCTGTTTTTT. It encodes CASSPGGGRANTGELFF. The chain is built from TRBV7-3 and TRBJ2-2; TRBD2 agrees at 7 bases. Germline CDR1 and CDR2: SGHTA and FQGTGA. The CDR3 contains 17 residues. With V trimmed by 5 bases and J by 0 bases, 9 bases remained unmatched.

The chain joins TRBV2 to TRBJ2-4; 7 bases align to TRBD2. Germline V lookup: CDR1 SNHLY, CDR2 FYNNEI. The CDR3 totals 16 residues. Unmatched junction bases numbered 18, after V lost 7 bases and J lost 9 bases. CDR3 residues: CASKQIRGLGRTIQYF. The CDR3 region has the DNA TGTGCCAGCAAGCAGATTCGAGGACTAGGTCGTACCATTCAGTACTTC.

This sequence joins TRBV30 and TRBJ2-5; TRBD2 might be the D (5 bases). The CDR3 is made up of 13 amino acids. V was clipped by 0 bases and J by 2 bases, with 7 bases between them. Germline lookup yields CDR1 GTSNPN and CDR2 SVGIG (reference sequence). The CDR3 protein is CAWSVRGQETQYF. CDR3 sequence (DNA): TGTGCCTGGAGTGTACGGGGTCAAGAGACCCAGTACTTC.

V and J are TRBV6-5 and TRBJ2-5, with TRBD2 matching over 7 bases. Trimming cost V 7 bases and J 3 bases; bases outside gene matches: 8. The CDR3 runs 14 residues. In germline, CDR1 is MNHEY, CDR2 SVGAGI. CDR3 sequence (DNA): TGTGCCAGCACCCCGCCGGGGGGTAAAGAGACCCAGTACTTC. Translated, it gives CASTPPGGKETQYF.

This clone was recorded once. The rearrangement joins TRBV5-1 to TRBJ1-1; D is undetermined. The V and J ends lost 4 bases and 10 bases respectively, with 20 bases between them. CDR1 and CDR2 (germline): SGHRS, YFSETQ. The CDR3 runs 14 residues. CDR3 amino acids: CASSPERGVRTAFF. Here the CDR3 DNA reads TGCGCCAGCAGCCCAGAAAGAGGTGTGAGAACAGCTTTCTTT.

The chain is built from TRBV25-1 and TRBJ1-2; a weak D match, TRBD1 (6 bases). There are 15 residues in the CDR3. Deletions cut 0 bases from V and 7 bases from J, with 15 bases between. CDR1 and CDR2 from the germline V gene are MGHDK and SYGVNS. The CDR3 here is CASSEYITGSRGYTF. The CDR3 DNA is TGTGCCAGCAGTGAATATATAACAGGGAGTCGTGGCTACACCTTC.

The genes are TRBV7-8 and TRBJ1-1; TRBD1 might be the D (5 bases). V lost 1 base to trimming and J lost 1 base, with 10 bases between them. The CDR3 sequence is 15 residues long. The V gene's germline CDR1 is SGHVS and CDR2 FQNEAQ. CDR3 in DNA: TGTGCCAGCAGCTTAGTCTGGGGCGGGAACACTGAAGCTTTCTTT. Its protein product is CASSLVWGGNTEAFF.